This TCR beta chain was sequenced during a study of naive and memory T cell subsets. The CDR3 runs 11 residues. Germline lookup yields CDR1 DFQATT and CDR2 SNEGSKA (reference sequence). V lost 3 bases, J lost 6 bases, and 6 bases lay in between. In its sample, this clonotype was seen a few times. The antigen is undetermined. Amplification of ligated cDNA took four PCR rounds with SP2 and nested alpha and beta constant primers. For blood and skin samples, reverse transcription used TCR alpha and beta constant primers. TCRdb re-called the 5' RACE reads with MiXCR, one entry per CDR3 protein. Among tens of thousands of distinct CDR3 sequences listed, 5.5% to 8.5% were seen once. Study results and limitations: Potentially, T cell activation and differentiation skew this RNA-based measurement.

An oligonucleotide containing a UMI was ligated to the 3' end of TCR cDNA. Adult healthy volunteers gave 2.5 ml peripheral blood for whole-blood RNA. Cells were not sorted; total RNA input targeted roughly 1 to 1,100 ng. The J gene is TRBJ2-1, the V gene TRBV20-1; D remains unclear. The source of this sequence is a male donor in good health. In DNA form, the CDR3 reads TGCAGTGCTAGCCTGTTCAATGAGCAGTTCTTC. Amino acids: CSASLFNEQFF.